Following are 30 T cell receptor beta chains from one sample sequenced in a study of blood T cell repertoires in COVID-19. Clones were sequenced by immunoSEQ multiplex PCR, and TCRdb holds only the in-frame ones, with some missing. Of 250,000 to 300,000 clones in the sample, 83% were seen once. The sample was peripheral blood. The receptors here all came from a man between 60 and 70 years old who had recovered from COVID-19.

The chain links TRBV19 to TRBJ2-2; tentatively, D is TRBD2 (5 bases). The germline V gene encodes CDR1 LNHDA and CDR2 SQIVND (reference sequence). The CDR3 loop spans 14 amino acids. The ends were cut back, 8 bases at V and 2 bases at J, with 12 bases in the middle. In DNA form, the CDR3 reads TGTGCCAGTTCCGGACTCTATAACACCGGGGAGCTGTTTTTT. This encodes CASSGLYNTGELFF.

The chain joins TRBV29-1 to TRBJ1-2; 10 bases align to TRBD1. With V trimmed by 1 base and J by 5 bases, 7 bases remained unmatched. This CDR3 region has 15 residues. Germline V lookup: CDR1 SQVTM, CDR2 ANQGSEA. The CDR3 bases are TGCAGCGTTGAAGCGCGACAGGGGGCTGGTTATGGCTACACCTTC. Its translation is CSVEARQGAGYGYTF.

The chain is built from TRBV12-3 or TRBV12-4 and TRBJ1-1; no definite D call. This CDR3 is built from 13 residues. With 3 bases removed from V and 1 base from J, the gap between germline ends came to 6 bases. The CDR3 here is CASSFVGNTEAFF. As DNA, the CDR3 is TGTGCCAGCAGTTTCGTCGGGAACACTGAAGCTTTCTTT.

This clone was observed once. The rearrangement joins TRBV7-2 to TRBJ1-3; D remains unclear. The CDR3 runs to 15 residues. The V end was cut by 7 bases, the J end by 0 bases, with 13 bases between. CDR1 and CDR2 (germline): SGHTA, FQGNSA. CDR3 nucleotides: TGTGCCAGCACCGCGTCGCCCCTCTCTGGAAACACCATATATTTT. Translated: CASTASPLSGNTIYF.

This clone was seen once. This chain joins TRBV7-9 and TRBJ2-7, with a tentative D call TRBD2 (5 bases). Germline lookup yields CDR1 SEHNR and CDR2 FQNEAQ (reference sequence). There are 16 residues in the CDR3. V was trimmed by 5 bases and J by 0 bases, leaving 17 bases between them. The CDR3: CASSPDHLRDSYEQYF. The CDR3 DNA reads as TGTGCCAGCAGCCCTGATCACCTCCGGGACTCCTACGAGCAGTACTTC.

The chain combines TRBV5-1 with TRBJ2-5; 8 bases match TRBD1. Per the germline V gene, CDR1 is SGHRS and CDR2 is YFSETQ. This CDR3 spans 21 amino acids. V was pared by 3 bases and J by 5 bases, with 27 bases of the junction left unmatched. The CDR3 sequence is CASSYPDLGQGARRGVETQYF. Written as DNA, the CDR3 is TGCGCCAGCAGCTACCCGGACCTAGGTCAGGGGGCTAGGCGGGGTGTCGAGACCCAGTACTTC.

This chain joins TRBV6-5 and TRBJ2-3; D ambiguous. With 7 bases removed from V and 5 bases from J, the gap between germline ends came to 13 bases. CDR1 MNHEY and CDR2 SVGAGI come from the germline V gene. The length of the CDR3 is 13 residues. CDR3 coding DNA: TGTGCCAGCAAGGCCCAGGTTGGAGATACGCAGTATTTT. This translates into CASKAQVGDTQYF.

This chain connects TRBV7-9 to TRBJ2-3, with 10 bases lining up with TRBD2. V shed 4 bases and J 2 bases; nucleotides not matched to a gene: 6. Germline V gene lookup returns CDR1 SEHNR and CDR2 FQNEAQ (reference sequence). CDR3 length: 16 amino acids. CDR3 coding DNA: TGTGCCAGCAGCTCGGGACTAGCGCCTCTCACAGATACGCAGTATTTT. Translated: CASSSGLAPLTDTQYF.

V gene TRBV7-9 combines with J gene TRBJ2-1, with TRBD1 matching 10 bases. The V and J ends lost 1 base and 2 bases, in that order; junction bases with no gene match: 5. Germline loops: CDR1 SEHNR, CDR2 FQNEAQ (reference sequence). The CDR3 spans 17 residues. The CDR3, as DNA: TGTGCCAGCAGCTTAGTACTGGGACAGGGGACCTACAATGAGCAGTTCTTC. Translating gives CASSLVLGQGTYNEQFF.

The chain joins TRBV4-1 to TRBJ2-1; D perhaps matches TRBD2 (6 bases). The CDR3 is made up of 13 amino acids. V lost 3 bases, J lost 7 bases, and 10 bases lay in between. CDR1 and CDR2 (germline): MGHRA, YSYEKL. The CDR3 loop reads CASSHPGRNEQFF. In DNA, the CDR3 is TGCGCCAGCAGCCACCCAGGGAGGAATGAGCAGTTCTTC.

The rearrangement links TRBV25-1 to TRBJ1-2; tentatively, D is TRBD1 (6 bases). In germline, CDR1 is MGHDK, CDR2 SYGVNS. The V end lost 3 bases, the J end lost 4 bases, and 15 bases lay between the germline ends. The length of the CDR3 is 15 residues. CDR3 protein: CASSEGASLSYGYTF. As DNA, the CDR3 is TGTGCCAGCAGTGAGGGGGCCTCCCTATCCTATGGCTACACCTTC.

The V call is TRBV3-1 (or the pseudogene TRBV3-2), the J call TRBJ2-7, with 7 bases that match TRBD1. This CDR3 region has 14 residues. The ends lost 1 base at V and 2 bases at J; junction bases unmatched: 2. Per the germline V gene, CDR1 is LGHDT and CDR2 is YNNKEL (reference sequence). The CDR3 DNA sequence: TGTGCCAGCAGCCAAGTTGGGACAGCCTACGAGCAGTACTTC. The encoded protein is CASSQVGTAYEQYF.

This clone was counted only a few times. V and J are TRBV11-2 and TRBJ2-7; the match to TRBD1 covers 8 bases. Germline V CDR1 and CDR2: SGHAT, FQNNGV. The V gene end was trimmed by 6 bases and the J gene end by 3 bases; junction bases not matched to a gene: 7. This CDR3 spans 14 amino acids. The chain's CDR3 is CASRNLGQGYEQYF. The CDR3 DNA reads TGTGCCAGCAGGAATCTAGGACAGGGCTACGAGCAGTACTTC. The full variable domain, its missing parts supplied by reference TRBV11-2 and TRBJ2-7, is EAGVAQSPRYKIIEKRQSVAFWCNPISGHATLYWYQQILGQGPKLLIQFQNNGVVDDSQLPKDRFSAERLKGVDSTLKIQPAKLEDSAVYLCASRNLGQGYEQYFGPGTRLTVT.

The J gene is TRBJ2-2, the V gene TRBV6-5, with D tentatively TRBD1 (6 bases). The V end was cut by 6 bases, the J end by 6 bases, with 17 bases between. Germline CDR1 reads MNHEY; CDR2 reads SVGAGI. This CDR3 is 15 amino acids long. The CDR3 is CASSPRVSGAGELFF. CDR3 nucleotides: TGTGCCAGCAGCCCCAGGGTATCAGGGGCCGGGGAGCTGTTTTTT.

As to this clone: Relative to the germline gene, one junction end is altered; a read error may explain this. The chain is built from TRBV11-3 and TRBJ2-3; D might be TRBD2 (5 bases). Germline V gives CDR1 SGHNT, CDR2 YENEEA. The CDR3 consists of 17 residues. The DNA for the CDR3 is TGTGCCAGCAGCCAGATAGCGACGGGGAGAGGGCCAGATACACAGTATTTT. Translated: CASSQIATGRGPDTQYF.

The chain employs TRBV5-5 and TRBJ2-7; 11 nucleotides line up with TRBD2. This CDR3 has 15 amino acids. V lost 4 bases, J lost 2 bases, and 5 bases stayed unmatched. Germline assignment: CDR1 SGHKS and CDR2 YYEKEE (reference sequence). CDR3 nucleotide sequence: TGTGCCAGCAGCCGGGGACTAGCGGAAACCTACGAGCAGTACTTC. Protein sequence: CASSRGLAETYEQYF.

The chain has TRBV11-2 and TRBJ2-5, with 12 positions matching TRBD2. In germline, CDR1 is SGHAT, CDR2 FQNNGV. V lost 5 bases to trimming and J lost 7 bases; unmatched junction nucleotides: 5. There are 14 residues in the CDR3. CDR3: CASSPTSGRGTQYF. The CDR3 DNA sequence: TGTGCCAGCAGCCCGACTAGCGGGAGAGGGACCCAGTACTTC.

This rearrangement joins TRBV2 to TRBJ1-1; 7 nucleotides line up with TRBD1. This CDR3 region has 18 residues. Germline assignment: CDR1 SNHLY and CDR2 FYNNEI. Losses at the gene ends were 5 bases for V and 0 bases for J; bases not matched to a gene: 15. The DNA for the CDR3 is TGTGCCAGCAGTATTCCTGGACAGGCCCTAAGTTTGAACACTGAAGCTTTCTTT. Amino acid sequence: CASSIPGQALSLNTEAFF.

The rearrangement links TRBV20-1 to TRBJ2-3; TRBD1 matches 10 bases. CDR3 length: 14 amino acids. Germline V gene data show CDR1 as DFQATT and CDR2 as SNEGSKA (reference sequence). V gave up 3 bases and J gave up 3 bases; unmatched junction bases: 3. CDR3 DNA sequence: TGCAGTGCTAGTAGACAGGGGGCTACAGATACGCAGTATTTT. Its translation is CSASRQGATDTQYF.

The chain carries TRBV18 and TRBJ2-5; D gene uncertain. Per germline, CDR1 KGHSH and CDR2 LQKENI. This CDR3 spans 14 amino acids. V shed 2 bases and J shed 7 bases, with 14 bases lying between them. The DNA for the CDR3 is TGTGCCAGCTCACCAAGTAACATTAGAGGGACCCAGTACTTC. This encodes CASSPSNIRGTQYF.

This clone was seen only a few times. The J gene is TRBJ2-5, the V gene TRBV19, with D unclear. The germline V and J ends were trimmed by 1 base and 2 bases, with 8 bases remaining between them. This CDR3 has 14 residues. Looked up from germline, CDR1 is LNHDA and CDR2 is SQIVND (reference sequence). CDR3: CASSIGPGQETQYF. The DNA of the CDR3 is TGTGCCAGTAGTATAGGGCCAGGACAAGAGACCCAGTACTTC. Variable domain in full (rest from reference TRBV19 and TRBJ2-5): DGGITQSPKYLFRKEGQNVTLSCEQNLNHDAMYWYRQDPGQGLRLIYYSQIVNDFQKGDIAEGYSVSREKKESFPLTVTSAQKNPTAFYLCASSIGPGQETQYFGPGTRLLVL.

V usage is TRBV24-1 and J usage is TRBJ2-5; the D is unclear. This CDR3 is 12 amino acids long. Germline assignment: CDR1 KGHDR and CDR2 SFDVKD. V was pared by 3 bases and J by 2 bases, with 3 bases between. The CDR3 bases are TGTGCCACCAGTGATCTTCAAGAGACCCAGTACTTC. Its translation: CATSDLQETQYF.

Only a few counts were recorded for this clone. The J gene is TRBJ2-1, the V gene TRBV3-1 (or the pseudogene TRBV3-2); 10 bases are a match to TRBD1. The trim removed 2 bases at V and 6 bases at J, leaving 7 bases unmatched. Germline V lookup: CDR1 LGHDT, CDR2 YNNKEL (reference sequence). This CDR3 spans 16 amino acids. The CDR3 reads CASSQRAGQGFNEQFF. The CDR3 nucleotides read TGTGCCAGCAGCCAAAGGGCGGGACAGGGGTTCAATGAGCAGTTCTTC.

The CDR3: CASTRQGSVGRTEAFF. The CDR3 nucleotides are TGTGCCAGCACCAGACAGGGAAGTGTTGGGAGGACTGAAGCTTTCTTT. The J gene is TRBJ1-1, the V gene TRBV27, with TRBD1 matching 7 bases. The CDR3 loop spans 16 amino acids. V lost 7 bases to trimming and J lost 5 bases; unmatched junction nucleotides: 16. The germline V gene encodes CDR1 MNHEY and CDR2 SMNVEV (reference sequence).

The rearrangement uses TRBV5-1 and TRBJ1-6; no reliable D call. V was trimmed by 0 bases and J by 7 bases, leaving 17 bases between them. CDR1 and CDR2 from the germline V gene are SGHRS and YFSETQ. The CDR3 is 17 residues long. Here the CDR3 DNA reads TGCGCCAGCAGCTTGGTGGGCCGGGGAATTGGCAATTCACCCCTCCACTTT. This codes for CASSLVGRGIGNSPLHF.

The genes are TRBV5-1 and TRBJ2-1; D is undetermined. The CDR3 consists of 15 residues. CDR1 and CDR2 from the germline V gene are SGHRS and YFSETQ. Trimming pared 3 bases from V and 3 bases from J, leaving 13 bases between. The CDR3 is CASSYSSPNYNEQFF. CDR3 DNA sequence: TGCGCCAGCAGCTATTCTAGTCCCAACTACAATGAGCAGTTCTTC.

This chain uses TRBV21-1 with TRBJ1-4. TRBV21-1 is a listed pseudogene. The CDR3 has 15 amino acids. The CDR3 nucleotides are TGTGCCAGCAGCAAAGCGCCGCCACTTAATGAAAAACTGTTTTTT. Encoded protein: CASSKAPPLNEKLFF.

The V gene is TRBV9, the J gene TRBJ2-1; tentative D call: TRBD1 (7 bases). V lost 3 bases and J 4 bases, leaving 14 bases between the germline ends. The CDR3 length is 15 residues. Germline V CDR1 and CDR2: SGDLS, YYNGEE. The CDR3 here is CASSGRQGGYNEQFF. CDR3 bases: TGTGCCAGCAGCGGCCGCCAGGGGGGTTACAATGAGCAGTTCTTC.

Only one count was recorded for this clone. The rearrangement joins TRBV18 to TRBJ2-6, with TRBD1 as a possible D gene (5 bases). This CDR3 has 16 residues. Germline values: CDR1 KGHSH, CDR2 LQKENI. V lost 2 bases and J 0 bases, leaving 8 bases between the germline ends. DNA of the CDR3: TGTGCCAGCTCACCAGCGACAGCCTCTGGGGCCAACGTCCTGACTTTC. It encodes CASSPATASGANVLTF.

This clone came up once. CDR3 DNA: TGTGCCAGCAGCGTAGGGTCAAGCGGGGGGTCCTACGAGCAGTACTTC. Encoded protein: CASSVGSSGGSYEQYF. This chain connects TRBV9 to TRBJ2-7; 9 positions agree with TRBD2. The germline V gene encodes CDR1 SGDLS and CDR2 YYNGEE. CDR3 size: 16 residues. V lost 0 bases and J lost 1; bases outside the gene matches: 5.